The source of this TCR beta chain is a study of T-cell reconstitution after alpha-beta-depleted transplantation in children. CDR3 size: 17 residues. The V gene's germline CDR1 is SGHTA and CDR2 FQGNSA. The V and J ends lost 4 bases and 1 base respectively, with 19 bases between them. The library targeted TCRbeta and was prepared with unique molecular identifiers. TCRdb independently ran MiXCR on the PCR reads; one entry per CDR3 protein. This sample has more than 550,000 distinct CDR3 sequences; 10% occur once, and the top ten carry 4%. There are many counts of this clonotype. The source of this sequence is a human donor who donated a stem cell graft to a child with acute myeloid leukemia. This material consisted of PBMCs from the stem cell graft donor, taken from the stem cell graft. The chain recombines TRBV7-2 with TRBJ1-2; a weak D match, TRBD1 (6 bases). For the CDR3, the DNA is TGTGCCAGCAGCTCCGTGGGCAGGGGCACTCTTAACTATGGCTACACCTTC. Translation: CASSSVGRGTLNYGYTF.